This TCR beta chain was retrieved from a study of T cells in Graves' hyperthyroidism and ophthalmopathy (dated 2019 in TCRdb). At the level of the whole study: Peripheral blood was sampled at the time of initial diagnosis, prior to any treatment. To identify distinguishing TCR V-J signatures, a discovery cohort of roughly 100 patients was used, comprising 40 to 45 with Graves' ophthalmopathy and 57 with stable Graves' hyperthyroidism. Prospective prediction of ophthalmopathy was tested in an independent validation cohort consisting of 18 hyperthyroidism patients and around 16 patients who later progressed to ophthalmopathy. The 100 discovery patients were randomly divided into training and test sets at a 7:3 ratio. Thyroid tissue and blood T-cell repertoires from six Graves' hyperthyroidism patients were also compared in the study. After blood sampling, hyperthyroidism patients were treated with methimazole at a starting dose of 30 mg daily, and ophthalmopathy patients were treated with high-dose intravenous methylprednisolone. The paper describes TCR Vbeta CDR3 sequencing of 135 peripheral blood samples, made up of 40 to 45 ophthalmopathy patients, approximately 76 hyperthyroidism patients and roughly 17 progressor patients.

Graves' hyperthyroidism was defined as stable when no progression to ophthalmopathy occurred over 18 months of follow-up. The hyperthyroidism patients were between 18 and 65 years old and newly diagnosed, with a disease duration of less than 2 months. Patients with uncontrolled infections, other autoimmune diseases, pregnancy or lactation were excluded. Diagnoses were based on clinical symptoms, serum thyroxine and TRAb, thyroid ultrasound and orbital computed tomography. PBMCs were separated from 7.5 to 10 ml of fresh peripheral blood using Ficoll-Paque density gradient centrifugation. Trizol reagent was used to extract total RNA, and RNA quality was then checked on an Agilent 2100 Bioanalyzer. What the research found in general, with its limitations: Blood samples also contained most of the expanded thyroid clonotypes (frequency above 0.001), which suggests that blood repertoires may reflect thyroid immune responses. Ophthalmopathy was separated from stable hyperthyroidism by a 13 V-J signature model, with around 88% sensitivity and about 81% specificity obtained in cross-validation and 80%/75% obtained in testing. No statistical method was used to fix the sample size in advance, and group allocation was not hidden from the investigators. In validation, progression to ophthalmopathy was predicted by the model with roughly 71% sensitivity and roughly 76% specificity, a median of about 6.4 months before onset.

Trimming at the junction amounts to 4 bases on V and 3 bases on J, and the germline ends lie 8 bases apart. Measured from the cysteine to the phenylalanine, the CDR3 is 13 residues long. Just CDR3 DNA is preserved here, 39 bases in frame from base 1. The germline V gene gives CDR1 as KGHDR and CDR2 as SFDVKD. TCR beta CDR3 regions were amplified from RNA transcripts. The TCR CDR3 was subjected to a first round of RT-PCR using the HTBI primer set and the Qiagen OneStep RT-PCR kit. Libraries were constructed in a second round of multiplex PCR, after which size selection and purification were performed. Paired-end sequencing of the libraries was performed with 100 bp reads on an Illumina HiSeq2000. The original pipeline was this. SOAPnuke was used to process the raw data, with reads discarded if the reads contained adapters or uncalled bases, had a mean Phred below 15, or lacked an exact constant-primer or identifier match. High-quality paired reads were merged with COPE v1.2.5, and unique nucleotide sequences were defined as clonotypes. MiTCR v1.1 was used to align clonotypes to the IMGT TRBV, TRBD and TRBJ reference segments. The analysis was restricted to V-J combinations with a frequency above 0.0001, which together covered 99.2% of the repertoires. A TCS score was defined as the ratio of F50 (clonal expansion) to E x V (chaos), with BLOSUM62-based TCRdist applied between CDR3 peptides within each V-J. Welch's t-statistics and random forest reduced 514 V-J features to roughly 13, which were used in a naive Bayes classifier (R e1071). TCRdb reanalyzed the raw reads on its own, using fastp at Q25 for trimming and MiXCR for clone calling, and kept in-frame beta chains. Identical CDR3 proteins give one entry, which carries the most common genes and DNA. TCRdb's processing, not the authors' own work, is the source of the V and J calls. For this sample the table gives around 420,000 distinct CDR3 sequences, of which roughly 14% were detected only once. Roughly 15% of the sample belongs to the ten largest clones.

This clonotype has only a few counts. The antigen this receptor binds is unknown. Base qualities are missing; no much larger clone stands one base away. The clonotype was recovered from a woman aged 18 to 35 with Graves' hyperthyroidism. The chain is made from TRBV24-1 and TRBJ1-2; a confident D gene designation cannot be given. Sequencing was done on a sample of blood. The nucleotides read TGTGCCACCAGTGACCCAGAGTACTATGGCTACACCTTC. Translated, this gives CATSDPEYYGYTF.